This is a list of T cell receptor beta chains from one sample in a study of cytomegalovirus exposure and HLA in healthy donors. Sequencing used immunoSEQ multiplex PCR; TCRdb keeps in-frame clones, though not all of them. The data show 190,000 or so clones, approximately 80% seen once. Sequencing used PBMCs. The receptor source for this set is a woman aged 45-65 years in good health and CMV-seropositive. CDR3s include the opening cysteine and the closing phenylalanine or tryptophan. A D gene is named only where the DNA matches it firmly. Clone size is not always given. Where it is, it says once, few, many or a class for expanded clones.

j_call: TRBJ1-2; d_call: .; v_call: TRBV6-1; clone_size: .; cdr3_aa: CASSESGYGYTF; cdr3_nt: TGTGCCAGCAGTGAGTCGGGGTATGGCTACACCTTC
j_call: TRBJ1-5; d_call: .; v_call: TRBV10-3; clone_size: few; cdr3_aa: CAISALSNQPQHF; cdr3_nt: TGTGCCATCAGTGCCCTAAGCAATCAGCCCCAGCATTTT
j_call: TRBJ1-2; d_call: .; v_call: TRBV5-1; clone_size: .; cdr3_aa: CASSLASGSVGDYTF; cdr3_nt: TGCGCCAGCAGCTTGGCCTCTGGGTCAGTCGGAGACTACACCTTC
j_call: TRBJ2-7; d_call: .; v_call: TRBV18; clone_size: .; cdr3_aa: CASSPGGSWYEQYF; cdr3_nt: TGTGCCAGCTCACCAGGGGGGAGCTGGTACGAGCAGTACTTC
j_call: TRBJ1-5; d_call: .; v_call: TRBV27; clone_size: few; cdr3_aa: CASSPIPRGNQPQHF; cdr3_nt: TGTGCCAGCAGTCCTATCCCGAGGGGCAATCAGCCCCAGCATTTT
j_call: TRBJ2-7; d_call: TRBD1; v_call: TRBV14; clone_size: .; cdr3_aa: CASSFRDRVSYEQYF; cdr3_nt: TGTGCCAGCAGCTTCCGGGACAGGGTCTCCTACGAGCAGTACTTC
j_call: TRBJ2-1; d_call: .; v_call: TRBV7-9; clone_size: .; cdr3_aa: CASSLGEAMHEQFF; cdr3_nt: TGTGCCAGCAGCTTGGGTGAGGCGATGCATGAGCAGTTCTTC
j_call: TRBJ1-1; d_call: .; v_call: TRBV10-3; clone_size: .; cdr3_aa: CAISEEGGNTEAFF; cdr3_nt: TGTGCCATCAGTGAGGAGGGTGGGAACACTGAAGCTTTCTTT
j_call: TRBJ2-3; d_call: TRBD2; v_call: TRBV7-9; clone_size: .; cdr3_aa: CASSFLTSGGGTDTQYF; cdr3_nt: TGTGCCAGCAGCTTTTTGACTAGCGGGGGCGGTACAGATACGCAGTATTTT
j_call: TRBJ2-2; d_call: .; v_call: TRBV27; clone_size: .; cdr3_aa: CASSSVGHRVVGELFF; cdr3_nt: TGTGCCAGCAGTTCCGTGGGACACAGGGTGGTCGGGGAGCTGTTTTTT
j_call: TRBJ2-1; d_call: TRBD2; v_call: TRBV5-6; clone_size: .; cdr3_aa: CASSGGGVTYNEQFF; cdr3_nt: TGTGCCAGCAGCGGCGGGGGGGTGACCTACAATGAGCAGTTCTTC
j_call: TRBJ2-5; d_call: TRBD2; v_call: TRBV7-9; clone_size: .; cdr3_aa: CASSWTSGANQETQYF; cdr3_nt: TGTGCCAGCAGCTGGACTAGCGGGGCCAATCAAGAGACCCAGTACTTC
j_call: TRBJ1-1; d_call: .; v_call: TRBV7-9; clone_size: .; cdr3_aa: CASTLQGNTEAFF; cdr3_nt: TGTGCCAGCACCCTACAGGGGAACACTGAAGCTTTCTTT
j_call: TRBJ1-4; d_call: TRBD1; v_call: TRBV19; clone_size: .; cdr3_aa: CASSSGTGVEKLFF; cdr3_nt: TGTGCCAGTAGTTCCGGGACAGGGGTAGAAAAACTGTTTTTT
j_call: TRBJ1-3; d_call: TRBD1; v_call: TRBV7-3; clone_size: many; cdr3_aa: CASSPNRAGGGNTIYF; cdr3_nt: TGTGCCAGCAGCCCGAACCGGGCAGGGGGAGGAAACACCATATATTTT
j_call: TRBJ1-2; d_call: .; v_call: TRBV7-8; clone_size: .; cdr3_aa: CASSFEGANYGYTF; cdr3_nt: TGTGCCAGCAGCTTTGAAGGGGCTAACTATGGCTACACCTTC
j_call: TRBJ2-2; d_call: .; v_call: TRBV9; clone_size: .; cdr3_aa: CASREGATAGELFF; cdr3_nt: TGTGCCAGCAGGGAGGGGGCGACGGCCGGGGAGCTGTTTTTT
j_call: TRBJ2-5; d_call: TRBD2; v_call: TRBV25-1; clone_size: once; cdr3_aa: CASSEYKGLAGEETQYF; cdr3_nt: TGTGCCAGCAGTGAATATAAGGGACTAGCGGGGGAAGAGACCCAGTACTTC
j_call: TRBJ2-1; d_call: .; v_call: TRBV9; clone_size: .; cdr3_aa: CASSVGQIAAYEQFF; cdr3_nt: TGTGCCAGCAGCGTAGGACAGATAGCCGCCTATGAGCAGTTCTTC
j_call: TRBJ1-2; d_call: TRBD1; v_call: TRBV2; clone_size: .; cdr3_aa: CASRRDREDGYTF; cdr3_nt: TGTGCCAGCAGGAGAGACAGGGAGGATGGCTACACCTTC
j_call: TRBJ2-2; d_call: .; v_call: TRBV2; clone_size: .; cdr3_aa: CASKGDANTGELFF; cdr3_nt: TGTGCCAGCAAGGGGGACGCGAACACCGGGGAGCTGTTTTTT
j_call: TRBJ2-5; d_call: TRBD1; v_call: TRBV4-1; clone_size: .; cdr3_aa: CASSQLQGAPETQYF; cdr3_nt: TGCGCCAGCAGCCAGCTACAGGGGGCCCCAGAGACCCAGTACTTC
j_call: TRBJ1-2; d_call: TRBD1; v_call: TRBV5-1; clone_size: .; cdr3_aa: CASSLDRGLGYTF; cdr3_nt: TGCGCCAGCAGCTTGGACAGGGGGCTTGGCTACACCTTC
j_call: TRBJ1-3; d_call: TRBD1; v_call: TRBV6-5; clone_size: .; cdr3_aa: CASRPGGPGNTIYF; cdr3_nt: TGTGCCAGCAGACCAGGGGGGCCTGGAAACACCATATATTTT
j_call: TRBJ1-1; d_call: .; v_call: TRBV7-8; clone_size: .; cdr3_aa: CASSLFQGPLNTEAFF; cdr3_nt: TGTGCCAGCAGCTTATTCCAGGGGCCACTGAACACTGAAGCTTTCTTT
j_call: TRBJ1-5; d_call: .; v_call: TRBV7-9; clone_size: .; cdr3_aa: CASSLNGQVQPQHF; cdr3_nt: TGTGCCAGCAGCCTTAATGGGCAGGTTCAGCCCCAGCATTTT
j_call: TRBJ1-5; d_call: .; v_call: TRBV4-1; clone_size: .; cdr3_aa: CASSPAGRRNQPQHF; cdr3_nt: TGCGCCAGCAGCCCAGCAGGCAGACGCAATCAGCCCCAGCATTTT
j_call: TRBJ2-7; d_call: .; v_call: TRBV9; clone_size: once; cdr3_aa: CASSPRSSSYEQYF; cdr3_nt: TGTGCCAGCAGCCCCCGGAGCAGCTCCTACGAGCAGTACTTC
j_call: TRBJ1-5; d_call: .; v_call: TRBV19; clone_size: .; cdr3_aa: CASSISADQPQHF; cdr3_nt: TGTGCCAGTAGTATATCCGCGGATCAGCCCCAGCATTTT
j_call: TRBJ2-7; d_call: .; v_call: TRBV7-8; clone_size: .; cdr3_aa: CASSLSDSYEQYF; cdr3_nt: TGTGCCAGCAGCCTTAGCGACTCCTACGAGCAGTACTTC
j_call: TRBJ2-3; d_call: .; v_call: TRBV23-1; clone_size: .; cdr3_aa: CASSQKDSGDTQYF; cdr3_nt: TGCGCCAGCAGTCAAAAGGACAGTGGGGATACGCAGTATTTT
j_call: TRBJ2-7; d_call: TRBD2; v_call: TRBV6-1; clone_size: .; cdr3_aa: CASSDQAGGVHEQYF; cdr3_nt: TGTGCCAGCAGTGATCAGGCGGGGGGCGTCCACGAGCAGTACTTC
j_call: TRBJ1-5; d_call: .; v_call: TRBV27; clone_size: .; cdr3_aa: CASSLAGDQPQHF; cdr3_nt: TGTGCCAGCAGTTTAGCGGGCGATCAGCCCCAGCATTTT
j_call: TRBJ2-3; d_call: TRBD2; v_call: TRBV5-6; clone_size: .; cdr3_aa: CASTWGLGADTQYF; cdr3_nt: TGTGCCAGCACTTGGGGACTAGGGGCAGATACGCAGTATTTT
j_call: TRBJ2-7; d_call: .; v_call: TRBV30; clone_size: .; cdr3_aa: CAWRNRAVDEQYF; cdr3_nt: TGTGCCTGGAGGAACAGGGCGGTCGACGAGCAGTACTTC
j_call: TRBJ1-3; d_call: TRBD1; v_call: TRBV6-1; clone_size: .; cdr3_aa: CASSARQGRSSGNTIYF; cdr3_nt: TGTGCCAGCAGTGCAAGACAGGGGCGAAGCTCTGGAAACACCATATATTTT
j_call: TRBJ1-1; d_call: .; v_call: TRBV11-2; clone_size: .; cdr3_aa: CASSLGRTGLNTEAFF; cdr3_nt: TGTGCCAGCAGCTTAGGACGGACTGGATTGAACACTGAAGCTTTCTTT
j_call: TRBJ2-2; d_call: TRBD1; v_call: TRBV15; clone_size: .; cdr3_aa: CATNRGLDTGELFF; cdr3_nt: TGTGCCACGAACAGGGGGCTAGACACCGGGGAGCTGTTTTTT
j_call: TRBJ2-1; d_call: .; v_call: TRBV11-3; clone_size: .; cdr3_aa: CASSLDRYNEQFF; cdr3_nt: TGTGCCAGCAGCTTAGACCGTTACAATGAGCAGTTCTTC
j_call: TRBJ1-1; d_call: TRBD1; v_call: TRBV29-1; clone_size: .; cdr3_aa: CSVRDRGEAFF; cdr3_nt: TGCAGCGTTCGAGACAGGGGTGAAGCTTTCTTT
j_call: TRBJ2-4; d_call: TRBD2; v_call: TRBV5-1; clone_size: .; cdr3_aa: CASSLGLAGGPDIQYF; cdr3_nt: TGCGCCAGCAGCTTAGGACTAGCGGGGGGGCCTGACATTCAGTACTTC
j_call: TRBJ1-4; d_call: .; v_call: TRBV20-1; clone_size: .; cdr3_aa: CSTRGSEKLFF; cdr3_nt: TGCAGCACCAGGGGATCTGAAAAACTGTTTTTT
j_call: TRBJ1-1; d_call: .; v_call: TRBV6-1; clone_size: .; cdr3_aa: CASSEWFMSRGNTEAFF; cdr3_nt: TGTGCCAGCAGTGAATGGTTTATGAGCCGTGGGAACACTGAAGCTTTCTTT
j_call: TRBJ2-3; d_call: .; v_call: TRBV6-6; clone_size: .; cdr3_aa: CASFIRQAIVVDTQYF; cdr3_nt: TGTGCCAGCTTCATCCGACAGGCCATCGTAGTCGATACGCAGTATTTT
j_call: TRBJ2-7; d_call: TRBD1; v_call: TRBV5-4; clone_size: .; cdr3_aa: CASTPPGTASPYEQYF; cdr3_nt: TGTGCCAGCACCCCCCCCGGGACAGCTTCTCCCTACGAGCAGTACTTC
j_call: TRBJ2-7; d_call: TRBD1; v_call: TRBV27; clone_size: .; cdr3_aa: CASSPWTGSYEQYF; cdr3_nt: TGTGCCAGCAGTCCCTGGACAGGTTCCTACGAGCAGTACTTC
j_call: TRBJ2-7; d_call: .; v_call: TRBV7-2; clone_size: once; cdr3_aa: CASRPTEAYEQYF; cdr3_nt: TGTGCCAGCAGACCAACGGAGGCCTACGAGCAGTACTTC
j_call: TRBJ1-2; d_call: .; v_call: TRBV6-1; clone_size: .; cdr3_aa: CASSGQVDYGYTF; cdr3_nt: TGTGCCAGCAGTGGCCAGGTCGACTATGGCTACACCTTC
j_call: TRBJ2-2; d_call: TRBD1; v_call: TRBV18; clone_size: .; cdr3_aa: CASSPRSGTGSTGELFF; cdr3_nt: TGTGCCAGCTCACCACGGTCCGGGACAGGGAGCACCGGGGAGCTGTTTTTT